This TCR beta chain is drawn from a study of blood T cell repertoires in COVID-19. Study context: Donors in the United States, Italy and Spain gave samples during acute or convalescent COVID-19. Sample material is recorded as cDNA or gDNA derived from T cells, B-cell-depleted T cells, or PBMCs.

In Seattle, patients joined the study during active infection and were tracked longitudinally. Original analysis: Estimation of nucleated cell counts was performed using reference gene primer amplification. The table came from immunoSEQ multiplex PCR; TCRdb's copy has only in-frame clones and leaves some out. V, J and clone size derive from that table, while D and trimming were established from the DNA sequence. This sample has about 65,000 clones, with around 83% found just once. The CDR3 is 12 residues long. CDR1 is KGHSH and CDR2 is LQKENI in the germline V gene. V lost 6 bases and J 3 bases, leaving 8 bases between the germline ends.

This receptor was obtained from a man between 45 and 60 years old with COVID-19, enrolled during active disease. Specimen: peripheral blood. V and J are TRBV18 and TRBJ1-1; a possible D gene is TRBD1 (5 bases). The DNA for the CDR3 is TGTGCCAGCTCCCAGGGTGACACTGAAGCTTTCTTT. This sequence encodes CASSQGDTEAFF.